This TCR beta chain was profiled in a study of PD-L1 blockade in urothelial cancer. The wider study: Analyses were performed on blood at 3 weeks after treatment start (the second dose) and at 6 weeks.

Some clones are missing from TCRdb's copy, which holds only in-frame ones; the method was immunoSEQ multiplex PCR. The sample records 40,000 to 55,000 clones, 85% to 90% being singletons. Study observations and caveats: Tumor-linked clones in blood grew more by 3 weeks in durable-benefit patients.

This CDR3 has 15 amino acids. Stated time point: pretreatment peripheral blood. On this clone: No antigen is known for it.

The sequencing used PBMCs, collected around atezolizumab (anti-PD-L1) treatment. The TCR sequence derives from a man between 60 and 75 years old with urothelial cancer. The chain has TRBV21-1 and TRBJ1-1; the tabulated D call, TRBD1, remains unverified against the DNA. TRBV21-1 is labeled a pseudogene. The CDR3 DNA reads TGTGCCAGCAGCACAACAGGTGCCTGGGGCACTGAAGCTTTCTTT. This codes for CASSTTGAWGTEAFF.